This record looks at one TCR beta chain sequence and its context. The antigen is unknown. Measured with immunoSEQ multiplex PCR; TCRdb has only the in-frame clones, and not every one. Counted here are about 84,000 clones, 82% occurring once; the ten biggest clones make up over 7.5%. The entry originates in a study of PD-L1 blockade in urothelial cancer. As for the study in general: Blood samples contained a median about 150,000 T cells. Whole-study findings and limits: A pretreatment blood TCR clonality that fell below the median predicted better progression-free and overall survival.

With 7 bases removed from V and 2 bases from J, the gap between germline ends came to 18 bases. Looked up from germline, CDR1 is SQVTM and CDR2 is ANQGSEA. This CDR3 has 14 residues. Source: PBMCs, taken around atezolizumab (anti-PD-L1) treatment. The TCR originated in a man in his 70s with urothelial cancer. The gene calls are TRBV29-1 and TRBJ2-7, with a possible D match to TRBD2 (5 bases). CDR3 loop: CSATPGLPPYEQYF. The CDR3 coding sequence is TGCAGCGCCACCCCCGGACTCCCCCCCTACGAGCAGTACTTC.